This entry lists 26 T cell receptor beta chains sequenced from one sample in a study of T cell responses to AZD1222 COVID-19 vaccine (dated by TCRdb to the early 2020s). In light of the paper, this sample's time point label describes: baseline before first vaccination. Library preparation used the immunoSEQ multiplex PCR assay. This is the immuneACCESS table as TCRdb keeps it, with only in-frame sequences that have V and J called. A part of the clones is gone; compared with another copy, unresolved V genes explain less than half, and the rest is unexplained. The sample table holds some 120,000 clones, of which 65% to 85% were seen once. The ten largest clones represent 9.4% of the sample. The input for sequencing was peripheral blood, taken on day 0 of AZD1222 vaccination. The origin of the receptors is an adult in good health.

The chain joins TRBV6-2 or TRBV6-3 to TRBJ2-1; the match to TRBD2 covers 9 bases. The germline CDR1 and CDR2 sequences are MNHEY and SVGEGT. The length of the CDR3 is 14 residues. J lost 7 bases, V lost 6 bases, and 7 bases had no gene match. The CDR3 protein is CASSQTSGPNEQFF. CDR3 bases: TGTGCCAGCAGCCAGACTAGCGGACCGAATGAGCAGTTCTTC.

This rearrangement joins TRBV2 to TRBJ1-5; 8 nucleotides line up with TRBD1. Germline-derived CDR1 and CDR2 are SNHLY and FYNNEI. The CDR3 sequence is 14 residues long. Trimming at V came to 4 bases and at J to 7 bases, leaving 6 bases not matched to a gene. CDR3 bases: TGTGCCAGCAGTGCAGGGGGCGCAAGCCAGCCCCAGCATTTT. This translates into CASSAGGASQPQHF.

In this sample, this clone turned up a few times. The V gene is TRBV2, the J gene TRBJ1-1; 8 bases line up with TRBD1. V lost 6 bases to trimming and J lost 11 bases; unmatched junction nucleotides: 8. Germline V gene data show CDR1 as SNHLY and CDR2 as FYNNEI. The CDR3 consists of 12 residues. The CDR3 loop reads CASSLRTGKAFF. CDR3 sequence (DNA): TGTGCCAGCAGCCTTCGGACAGGGAAGGCTTTCTTT.

CDR3 amino acids: CASSPPNGGYGQPQHF. The CDR3 nucleotides read TGTGCCAGCTCACCCCCCAATGGGGGGTATGGTCAGCCCCAGCATTTT. The chain combines TRBV18 with TRBJ1-5; D possibly corresponds to TRBD1 (5 bases). CDR1 is KGHSH and CDR2 is LQKENI in the germline V gene. V lost 3 bases and J lost 6, with 18 bases in between. This CDR3 contains 16 residues.

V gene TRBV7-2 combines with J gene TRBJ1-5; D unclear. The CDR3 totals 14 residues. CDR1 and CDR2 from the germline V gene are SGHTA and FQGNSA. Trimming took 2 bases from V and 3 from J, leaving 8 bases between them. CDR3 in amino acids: CASSLTGNNQPQHF. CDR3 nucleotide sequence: TGTGCCAGCAGCTTAACTGGAAACAATCAGCCCCAGCATTTT.

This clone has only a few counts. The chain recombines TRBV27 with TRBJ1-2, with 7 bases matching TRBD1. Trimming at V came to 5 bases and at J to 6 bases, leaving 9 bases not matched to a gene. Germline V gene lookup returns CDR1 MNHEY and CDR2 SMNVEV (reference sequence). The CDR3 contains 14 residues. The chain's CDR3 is CASSLYRDSHGYTF. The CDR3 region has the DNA TGTGCCAGCAGTCTCTACCGGGACAGCCATGGCTACACCTTC.

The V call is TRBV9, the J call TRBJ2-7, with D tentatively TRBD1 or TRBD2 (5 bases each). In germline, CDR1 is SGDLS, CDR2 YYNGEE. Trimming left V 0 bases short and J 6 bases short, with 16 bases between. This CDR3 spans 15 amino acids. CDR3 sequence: CASSVGEGLGFEQYF. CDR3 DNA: TGTGCCAGCAGCGTAGGTGAGGGGCTCGGATTCGAGCAGTACTTC.

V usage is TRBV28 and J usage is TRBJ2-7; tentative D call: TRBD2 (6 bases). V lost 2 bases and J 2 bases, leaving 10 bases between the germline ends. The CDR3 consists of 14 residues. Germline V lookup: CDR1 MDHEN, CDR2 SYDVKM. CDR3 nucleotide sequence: TGTGCCAGCAGTTTAGGGGGGAATACCTACGAGCAGTACTTC. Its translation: CASSLGGNTYEQYF.

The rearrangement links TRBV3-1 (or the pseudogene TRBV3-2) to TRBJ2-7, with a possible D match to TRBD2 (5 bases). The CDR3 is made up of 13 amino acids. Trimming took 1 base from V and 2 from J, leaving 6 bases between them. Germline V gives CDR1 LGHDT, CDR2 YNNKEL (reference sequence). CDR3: CASSQVTTYEQYF. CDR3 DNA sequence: TGTGCCAGCAGCCAAGTGACTACCTACGAGCAGTACTTC.

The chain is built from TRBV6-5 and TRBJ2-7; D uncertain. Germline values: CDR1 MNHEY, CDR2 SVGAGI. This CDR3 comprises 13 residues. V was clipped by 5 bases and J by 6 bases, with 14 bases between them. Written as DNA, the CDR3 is TGTGCCAGCAGTCACCCCACCGGACGCGAGCAGTACTTC. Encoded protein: CASSHPTGREQYF.

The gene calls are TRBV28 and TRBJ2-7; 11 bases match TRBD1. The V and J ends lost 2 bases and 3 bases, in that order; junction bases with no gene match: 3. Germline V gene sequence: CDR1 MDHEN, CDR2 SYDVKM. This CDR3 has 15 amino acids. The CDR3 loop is CASSLPGTGGYEQYF. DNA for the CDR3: TGTGCCAGCAGTTTACCCGGGACAGGGGGCTACGAGCAGTACTTC.

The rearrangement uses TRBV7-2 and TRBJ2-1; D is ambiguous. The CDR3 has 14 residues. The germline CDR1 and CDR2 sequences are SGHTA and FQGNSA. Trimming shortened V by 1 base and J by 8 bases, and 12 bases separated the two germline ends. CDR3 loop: CASSLVGHQDEQFF. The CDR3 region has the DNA TGTGCCAGCAGCTTAGTGGGCCATCAGGATGAGCAGTTCTTC.

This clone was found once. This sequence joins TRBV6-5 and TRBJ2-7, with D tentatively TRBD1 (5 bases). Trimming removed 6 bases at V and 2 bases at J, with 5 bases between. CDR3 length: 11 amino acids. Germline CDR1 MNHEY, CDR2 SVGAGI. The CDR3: CASRGPYEQYF. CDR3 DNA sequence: TGTGCCAGCAGGGGGCCCTACGAGCAGTACTTC.

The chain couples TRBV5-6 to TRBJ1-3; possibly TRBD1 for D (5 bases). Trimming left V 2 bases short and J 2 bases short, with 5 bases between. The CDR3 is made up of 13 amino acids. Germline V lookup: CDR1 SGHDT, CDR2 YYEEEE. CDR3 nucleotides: TGTGCCAGCAGCTTCAGGGCTGGAAACACCATATATTTT. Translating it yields CASSFRAGNTIYF.

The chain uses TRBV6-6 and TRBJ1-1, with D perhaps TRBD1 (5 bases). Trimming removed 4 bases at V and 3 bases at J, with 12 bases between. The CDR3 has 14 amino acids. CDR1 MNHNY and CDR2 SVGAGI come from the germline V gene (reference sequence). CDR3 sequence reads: CASSSPAGYTEAFF. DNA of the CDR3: TGTGCCAGCAGTTCCCCCGCAGGGTACACTGAAGCTTTCTTT.

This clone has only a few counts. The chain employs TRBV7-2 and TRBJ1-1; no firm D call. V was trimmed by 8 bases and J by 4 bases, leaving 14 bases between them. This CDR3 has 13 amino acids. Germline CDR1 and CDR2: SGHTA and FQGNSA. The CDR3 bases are TGTGCCAGCTCCTTGTGGCGGGGCACTGAAGCTTTCTTT. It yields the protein CASSLWRGTEAFF.

The CDR3 loop reads CASSEVPGGDEKLFF. For the CDR3, the DNA is TGTGCCAGCAGTGAAGTCCCAGGGGGCGATGAAAAACTGTTTTTT. The chain recombines TRBV2 with TRBJ1-4, with TRBD1 identical over 8 bases. The length of the CDR3 is 15 residues. The V segment lost 1 base and the J segment 6 bases; nucleotides outside the gene matches: 4. CDR1 is SNHLY, CDR2 FYNNEI, per germline. The full variable domain, its missing parts supplied by reference TRBV2 and TRBJ1-4, is EPEVTQTPSHQVTQMGQEVILRCVPISNHLYFYWYRQILGQKVEFLVSFYNNEISEKSEIFDDQFSVERPDGSNFTLKIRSTKLEDSAMYFCASSEVPGGDEKLFFGSGTQLSVL.

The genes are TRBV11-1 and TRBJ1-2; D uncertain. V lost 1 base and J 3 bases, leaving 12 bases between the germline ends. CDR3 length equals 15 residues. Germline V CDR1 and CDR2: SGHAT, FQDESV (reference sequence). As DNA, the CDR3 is TGTGCCAGCAGCTTAGGGCTCAGCAACTACTATGGCTACACCTTC. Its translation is CASSLGLSNYYGYTF.

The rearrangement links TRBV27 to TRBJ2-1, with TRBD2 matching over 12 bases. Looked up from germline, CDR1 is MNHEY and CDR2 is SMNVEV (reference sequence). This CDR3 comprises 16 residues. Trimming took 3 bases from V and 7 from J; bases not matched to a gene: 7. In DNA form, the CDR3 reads TGTGCCAGCAGTTTCAGGGCTAGCGGGAGGGGGAATGAGCAGTTCTTC. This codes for CASSFRASGRGNEQFF.

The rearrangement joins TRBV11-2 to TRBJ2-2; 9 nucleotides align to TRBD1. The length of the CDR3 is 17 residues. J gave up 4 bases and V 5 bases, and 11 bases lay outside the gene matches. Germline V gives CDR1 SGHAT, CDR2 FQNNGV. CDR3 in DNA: TGTGCCAGCAGCCGGCGAACACAGGGGGCGAGCACCGGGGAGCTGTTTTTT. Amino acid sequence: CASSRRTQGASTGELFF.

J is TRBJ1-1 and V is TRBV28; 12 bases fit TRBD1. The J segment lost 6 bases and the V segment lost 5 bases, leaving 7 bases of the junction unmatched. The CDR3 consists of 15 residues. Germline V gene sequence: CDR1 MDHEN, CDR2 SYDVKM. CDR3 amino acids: CASSTGQGAQAEAFF. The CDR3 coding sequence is TGTGCCAGCAGTACGGGACAGGGGGCGCAGGCTGAAGCTTTCTTT.

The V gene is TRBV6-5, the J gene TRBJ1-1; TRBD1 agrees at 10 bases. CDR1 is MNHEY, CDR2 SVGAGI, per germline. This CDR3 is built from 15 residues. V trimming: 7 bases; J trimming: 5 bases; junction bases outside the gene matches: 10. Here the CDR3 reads CASKHTGTGVTEAFF. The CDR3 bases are TGTGCCAGCAAACACACCGGGACAGGGGTAACTGAAGCTTTCTTT.

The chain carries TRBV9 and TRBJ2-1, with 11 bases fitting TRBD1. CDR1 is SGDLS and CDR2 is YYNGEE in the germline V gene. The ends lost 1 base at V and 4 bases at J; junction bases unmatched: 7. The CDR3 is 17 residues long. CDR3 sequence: CASSVQPGTGGYNEQFF. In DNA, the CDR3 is TGTGCCAGCAGCGTACAACCCGGGACAGGGGGTTACAATGAGCAGTTCTTC. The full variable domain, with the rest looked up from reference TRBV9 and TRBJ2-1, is DSGVTQTPKHLITATGQRVTLRCSPRSGDLSVYWYQQSLDQGLQFLIQYYNGEERAKGNILERFSAQQFPDLHSELNLSSLELGDSALYFCASSVQPGTGGYNEQFFGPGTRLTVL.

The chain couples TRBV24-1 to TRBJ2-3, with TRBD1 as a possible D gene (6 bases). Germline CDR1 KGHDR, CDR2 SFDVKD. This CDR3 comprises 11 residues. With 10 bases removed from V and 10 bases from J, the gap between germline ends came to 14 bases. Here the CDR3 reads CATSQQGPQYF. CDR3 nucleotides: TGTGCCACTTCACAACAGGGCCCGCAGTATTTT.

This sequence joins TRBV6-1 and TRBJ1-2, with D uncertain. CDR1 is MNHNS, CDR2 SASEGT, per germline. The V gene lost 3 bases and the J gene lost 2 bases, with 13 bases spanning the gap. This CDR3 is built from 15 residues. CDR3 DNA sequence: TGTGCCAGCAGTGACGGCGGCACACCAAACTATGGCTACACCTTC. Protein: CASSDGGTPNYGYTF.

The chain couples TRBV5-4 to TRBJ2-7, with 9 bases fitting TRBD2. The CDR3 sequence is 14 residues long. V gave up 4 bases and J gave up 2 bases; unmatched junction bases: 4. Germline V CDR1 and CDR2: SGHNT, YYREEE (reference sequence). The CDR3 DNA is TGTGCCAGCAGCACTATAGCGGGAGCCTACGAGCAGTACTTC. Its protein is CASSTIAGAYEQYF.